These T cell receptor beta chains were read from a single sample in a study of blood T cells in healthy people across ages. TCRdb reprocessed the 5' RACE reads with MiXCR, giving one entry per CDR3 protein. The table lists approximately 830,000 distinct CDR3 sequences, around two thirds of them singletons, with 28% in the top ten. The source material was blood. The receptor set was obtained from a man aged 25-40 years in good health. The CDR3 runs from the conserved cysteine through the conserved F or W. D genes are given only for firm matches. Clone size is stated in some rows and not others, as once, few, many or a class when expanded.

cdr3_nt: TGTGCCAGCAGCGTCGGAGTTAGTCAGAACATTCAGTACTTC
cdr3_aa: CASSVGVSQNIQYF
clone_size: NA
v_call: TRBV9
d_call: NA
j_call: TRBJ2-4

cdr3_nt: TGTGCCAGCAGCCCTCTCGTCTCGAACACCGGGGAGCTGTTTTTT
cdr3_aa: CASSPLVSNTGELFF
clone_size: NA
v_call: TRBV7-9
d_call: NA
j_call: TRBJ2-2

cdr3_nt: TGTGCCAGCAGTACCCGGGACAGTGAAAGGAGCTCCTACAATGAGCAGTTCTTC
cdr3_aa: CASSTRDSERSSYNEQFF
clone_size: NA
v_call: TRBV6-2/TRBV6-3
d_call: TRBD1
j_call: TRBJ2-1

cdr3_nt: TGCAGCGTTGAATCTCCAGCGGGGGGGCAGTATTTT
cdr3_aa: CSVESPAGGQYF
clone_size: NA
v_call: TRBV29-1
d_call: TRBD2
j_call: TRBJ2-3

cdr3_nt: TGCAGCGTTGAAGAGGGGGATGCCTACGAGCAGTACTTC
cdr3_aa: CSVEEGDAYEQYF
clone_size: once
v_call: TRBV29-1
d_call: NA
j_call: TRBJ2-7

cdr3_nt: TGTGCCAGCAGCGTAGGAGCCAGCGGGGAAGGGTACGAGCAGTACTTC
cdr3_aa: CASSVGASGEGYEQYF
clone_size: NA
v_call: TRBV9
d_call: TRBD2
j_call: TRBJ2-7

cdr3_nt: TGTGCCAGCAGTTCACAGGGTTTCGATGAGCAGTACTTC
cdr3_aa: CASSSQGFDEQYF
clone_size: NA
v_call: TRBV27
d_call: NA
j_call: TRBJ2-7

cdr3_nt: TGCGCCAGCAACGACGGGGAGGGAACCGGGGAGCTGTTTTTT
cdr3_aa: CASNDGEGTGELFF
clone_size: NA
v_call: TRBV5-1
d_call: TRBD2
j_call: TRBJ2-2

cdr3_nt: TGTGCCAGCAGCTTAGCTCCCCGCAGCGGGGGCCGCTCCTACGAGCAGTTCTTC
cdr3_aa: CASSLAPRSGGRSYEQFF
clone_size: NA
v_call: TRBV7-8
d_call: TRBD2
j_call: TRBJ2-1

cdr3_nt: TGTGCCAGCAGACCACAGGGGCGGGATACGCAGTATTTT
cdr3_aa: CASRPQGRDTQYF
clone_size: NA
v_call: TRBV5-6
d_call: TRBD1
j_call: TRBJ2-3

cdr3_nt: TGTGCCAGTAGCCAAGTTTTCGGCGATATAGTAGACGAGCAGTTCTTC
cdr3_aa: CASSQVFGDIVDEQFF
clone_size: NA
v_call: TRBV4-2
d_call: NA
j_call: TRBJ2-1

cdr3_nt: TGCGCCAGCAGCCTAGAGCCGGTCTCCTACGAGCAGTACTTC
cdr3_aa: CASSLEPVSYEQYF
clone_size: NA
v_call: TRBV4-1
d_call: NA
j_call: TRBJ2-7

cdr3_nt: TGCAGTGCTAGTTCCAGCGGGGGGGACATTCAGTACTTC
cdr3_aa: CSASSSGGDIQYF
clone_size: few
v_call: TRBV20-1
d_call: TRBD2
j_call: TRBJ2-4

cdr3_nt: TGTGCCAGCGGCCCCCCAGGGCACACAGATACGCAGTATTTT
cdr3_aa: CASGPPGHTDTQYF
clone_size: NA
v_call: TRBV6-6
d_call: NA
j_call: TRBJ2-3

cdr3_nt: TGTGCCATCAGTGAGTCCTCTCCTCAGCCCCAGCATTTT
cdr3_aa: CAISESSPQPQHF
clone_size: NA
v_call: TRBV10-3
d_call: NA
j_call: TRBJ1-5

cdr3_nt: TGTGCCAGCACAAGCGGGGGTCCATGGAATGAGCAGTTCTTC
cdr3_aa: CASTSGGPWNEQFF
clone_size: few
v_call: TRBV6-6
d_call: TRBD2
j_call: TRBJ2-1

cdr3_nt: TGTGCCAGCAGCGTTCAGGGGGGGCTCTATGGCTACACCTTC
cdr3_aa: CASSVQGGLYGYTF
clone_size: NA
v_call: TRBV9
d_call: TRBD1
j_call: TRBJ1-2

cdr3_nt: TGTGCCAGCAGTTACAGTTACCGCTACGAGCAGTACTTC
cdr3_aa: CASSYSYRYEQYF
clone_size: NA
v_call: TRBV12-3/TRBV12-4
d_call: NA
j_call: TRBJ2-7

cdr3_nt: TGTGCCAGCAGCCCTGGGACTAGCGGGGTATATACGCAGTATTTT
cdr3_aa: CASSPGTSGVYTQYF
clone_size: NA
v_call: TRBV7-2
d_call: TRBD2
j_call: TRBJ2-3

cdr3_nt: TGTGCCAGCAGCTTAGAGGCTAGCAGAGAGACCCAGTACTTC
cdr3_aa: CASSLEASRETQYF
clone_size: few
v_call: TRBV7-2
d_call: NA
j_call: TRBJ2-5

cdr3_nt: TGTGCCAGTCTCGGCGCAGATACGCAGTATTTT
cdr3_aa: CASLGADTQYF
clone_size: once
v_call: TRBV6-2/TRBV6-3
d_call: NA
j_call: TRBJ2-3

cdr3_nt: TGCAGTGCTAAAAGCAGGGACCTCTTTCTAGCCAAAAACATTCAGTACTTC
cdr3_aa: CSAKSRDLFLAKNIQYF
clone_size: NA
v_call: TRBV20-1
d_call: NA
j_call: TRBJ2-4

cdr3_nt: TGTGCCAGCGGTGTGAGACAGTCGGACACCGGGGAGCTGTTTTTT
cdr3_aa: CASGVRQSDTGELFF
clone_size: NA
v_call: TRBV2
d_call: NA
j_call: TRBJ2-2

cdr3_nt: TGCAGCGTTCGAAGATCTTCGAACACTGAAGCTTTCTTT
cdr3_aa: CSVRRSSNTEAFF
clone_size: many
v_call: TRBV29-1
d_call: NA
j_call: TRBJ1-1

cdr3_nt: TGCAGTCCGGGACAGGGGGCGACCGAGCAGTACTTC
cdr3_aa: CSPGQGATEQYF
clone_size: many
v_call: TRBV20-1
d_call: TRBD1
j_call: TRBJ2-7

cdr3_nt: TGCAGTGCTGCCAGGGCGGGGGGGAGCACAGATACGCAGTATTTT
cdr3_aa: CSAARAGGSTDTQYF
clone_size: NA
v_call: TRBV20-1
d_call: TRBD2
j_call: TRBJ2-3

cdr3_nt: TGTGCCAGCAGCCAACAGCTTCAAGAGACCCAGTACTTC
cdr3_aa: CASSQQLQETQYF
clone_size: many
v_call: TRBV3-1
d_call: NA
j_call: TRBJ2-5

cdr3_nt: TGTGCCAGCACCTCCCAACTGGGGGGTCTAGCGGTAAAATCGTACACAGATACGCAGTATTTT
cdr3_aa: CASTSQLGGLAVKSYTDTQYF
clone_size: NA
v_call: TRBV12-3/TRBV12-4
d_call: TRBD2
j_call: TRBJ2-3

cdr3_nt: TGCGCCAGCAGCTTTCGGGGGACTAGCCACGACGAGCAGTACTTC
cdr3_aa: CASSFRGTSHDEQYF
clone_size: NA
v_call: TRBV5-1
d_call: TRBD2
j_call: TRBJ2-7

cdr3_nt: TGCAGCGTTGGCCCAATACCCCTGGGGGAGCAGTACTTC
cdr3_aa: CSVGPIPLGEQYF
clone_size: NA
v_call: TRBV29-1
d_call: NA
j_call: TRBJ2-7

cdr3_nt: TGTGCCCCCGTCGAAACGATCGGGGGGGCAGATACGCAGTATTTT
cdr3_aa: CAPVETIGGADTQYF
clone_size: NA
v_call: TRBV25-1
d_call: TRBD2
j_call: TRBJ2-3

cdr3_nt: TGTGCCAGCAGTTTATCCCGCCAGGCGGAGACCCAGTACTTC
cdr3_aa: CASSLSRQAETQYF
clone_size: NA
v_call: TRBV28
d_call: NA
j_call: TRBJ2-5

cdr3_nt: TGTGCCAGCAGCTTCGCCAGGAAGACAGGGGCCAAGAATGAGCAGTTCTTC
cdr3_aa: CASSFARKTGAKNEQFF
clone_size: NA
v_call: TRBV11-1
d_call: TRBD1
j_call: TRBJ2-1

cdr3_nt: TGCGCCAGCAGCCAGGAAACGGGGACCTACTACAATGAGCAGTTCTTC
cdr3_aa: CASSQETGTYYNEQFF
clone_size: NA
v_call: TRBV4-3
d_call: NA
j_call: TRBJ2-1

cdr3_nt: TGTGCCAGTAGTATAGATCCGGGATTAAACTATGGCTACACCTTC
cdr3_aa: CASSIDPGLNYGYTF
clone_size: once
v_call: TRBV19
d_call: NA
j_call: TRBJ1-2

cdr3_nt: TGTGCCAGCAGCTTAGGCACTAGCGGGTCGGGTACCGGGGAGCTGTTTTTT
cdr3_aa: CASSLGTSGSGTGELFF
clone_size: NA
v_call: TRBV7-2
d_call: TRBD2
j_call: TRBJ2-2

cdr3_nt: TGTGCCAGCAACCCGGGACTAGCGGGGGGGATTGGAGAGACCCAGTACTTC
cdr3_aa: CASNPGLAGGIGETQYF
clone_size: once
v_call: TRBV12-3/TRBV12-4
d_call: TRBD2
j_call: TRBJ2-5

cdr3_nt: TGTGCCAGCAGCAAAGACAGGGCTGGGGCCAACGTCCTGACTTTC
cdr3_aa: CASSKDRAGANVLTF
clone_size: many
v_call: TRBV27
d_call: TRBD1
j_call: TRBJ2-6

cdr3_nt: TGTGCCAGCACCGTTCCGGGGAGTGCCTATGGCTACACCTTC
cdr3_aa: CASTVPGSAYGYTF
clone_size: few
v_call: TRBV11-1
d_call: NA
j_call: TRBJ1-2

cdr3_nt: TGCAGCGTTGAAGGCGTCACATACTCGTCAGATACGCAGTATTTT
cdr3_aa: CSVEGVTYSSDTQYF
clone_size: few
v_call: TRBV29-1
d_call: NA
j_call: TRBJ2-3

cdr3_nt: TGTGCCCCGCTTAGGGGGCAAGAGACCCAGTACTTC
cdr3_aa: CAPLRGQETQYF
clone_size: few
v_call: TRBV10-3
d_call: NA
j_call: TRBJ2-5

cdr3_nt: TGCGCCAGCAGCGCCGGGACAAGCGGTGGCATTCAGTACTTC
cdr3_aa: CASSAGTSGGIQYF
clone_size: few
v_call: TRBV5-1
d_call: NA
j_call: TRBJ2-4

cdr3_nt: TGTGCCAGCAGCAAGGGGGGCTTGCACACCGGGGAGCTGTTTTTT
cdr3_aa: CASSKGGLHTGELFF
clone_size: NA
v_call: TRBV21-1
d_call: NA
j_call: TRBJ2-2

cdr3_nt: TGTGCCAGCAGTAGAGCGGCCCTACAGTATTTT
cdr3_aa: CASSRAALQYF
clone_size: NA
v_call: TRBV25-1
d_call: NA
j_call: TRBJ2-3

cdr3_nt: TGTGCCAGCAGTTTTGGGTTACTAGCAGGACAAGAGCAGTTCTTC
cdr3_aa: CASSFGLLAGQEQFF
clone_size: few
v_call: TRBV12-3/TRBV12-4
d_call: NA
j_call: TRBJ2-1

cdr3_nt: TGCGCCAGCAGCCCAGGCGCCTCTAGCGGGGGTTACAATGAGCAGTTCTTC
cdr3_aa: CASSPGASSGGYNEQFF
clone_size: few
v_call: TRBV5-1
d_call: TRBD2
j_call: TRBJ2-1

cdr3_nt: TGCGCCAGCAGCCAAGACGTGATCGGGGCCAACGTCCTGACTTTC
cdr3_aa: CASSQDVIGANVLTF
clone_size: few
v_call: TRBV4-3
d_call: NA
j_call: TRBJ2-6

cdr3_nt: TGTGCCAGCAGGAGACAGCTTAATGAAAAACTGTTTTTT
cdr3_aa: CASRRQLNEKLFF
clone_size: NA
v_call: TRBV6-5
d_call: NA
j_call: TRBJ1-4

cdr3_nt: TGCAGTGCTAGACCCTCAGGTATTTCGGGACAGTACTTC
cdr3_aa: CSARPSGISGQYF
clone_size: once
v_call: TRBV20-1
d_call: NA
j_call: TRBJ2-5

cdr3_nt: TGCAGTGCCAGCCAGGGGAGGGGATCCTACGAGCAGTACTTC
cdr3_aa: CSASQGRGSYEQYF
clone_size: NA
v_call: TRBV20-1
d_call: NA
j_call: TRBJ2-7